A single T cell receptor (beta chain) is shown here with its context. Sequencing was performed with immunoSEQ multiplex PCR; in TCRdb, only in-frame clones are kept and a portion is missing. Of about 800,000 clones in the sample, approximately 96% were seen once. CD45RO-negative cells were positively selected for CCR7, leaving out terminally differentiated effector memory CD45RA+ cells. This specimen belongs to a study of shared clonotypes between healthy human individuals. Germline V gives CDR1 MGHRA, CDR2 YSYEKL. Trimming removed 0 bases from V and 0 bases from J; junction bases left unmatched: 2. CDR3 length equals 15 residues.

This clonotype originated in a man aged 25-45 years in good health. The rearrangement joins TRBV4-1 to TRBJ2-7; TRBD2 aligns across 7 bases. The sequenced sample was naive CD8+ T cells sorted from blood. The CDR3 sequence: CASSQDLADSYEQYF. The CDR3 DNA sequence: TGCGCCAGCAGCCAAGACCTAGCGGACTCCTACGAGCAGTACTTC.